The 30 T cell receptor beta chains below all came from one sample that was sequenced in a study of cytomegalovirus exposure and HLA in healthy donors. The PCR used 60 Vbeta and 13 Jbeta primers. Data came from immunoSEQ multiplex PCR; TCRdb stores just in-frame clones and leaves some out. Of 100,000 to 150,000 clones listed, about 75% are singletons. The sample was PBMCs. These receptors all come from a middle-aged woman in good health and CMV-seropositive.

The rearrangement joins TRBV28 to TRBJ1-1; TRBD1 matches 8 bases. Germline V CDR1 and CDR2: MDHEN, SYDVKM. J lost 3 bases, V lost 6 bases, and 9 bases had no gene match. This CDR3 spans 15 amino acids. CDR3 amino acids: CASSPAGQDYTEAFF. The CDR3 nucleotides read TGTGCCAGCAGCCCCGCGGGACAGGACTACACTGAAGCTTTCTTT.

This sequence joins TRBV5-5 and TRBJ2-1; TRBD2 matches at 8 bases. With 5 bases clipped from V and 7 bases from J, the junction kept 8 bases outside the gene matches. The CDR3 length is 14 residues. CDR1 and CDR2 (germline): SGHKS, YYEKEE (reference sequence). CDR3 nucleotide sequence: TGTGCCAGCAGATACCGGGAGGGCCTTAATGAGCAGTTCTTC. It encodes CASRYREGLNEQFF.

The V and J genes are TRBV27 and TRBJ1-2; D might be TRBD1 (5 bases). V dropped 8 bases and J dropped 8 bases, with 15 bases sitting between them. This CDR3 region has 12 residues. The germline V gene has CDR1 MNHEY and CDR2 SMNVEV (reference sequence). In nucleotides, the CDR3 is TGTGCCAGCCTCGGGGGGGGATCCGGCTACACCTTC. Residues: CASLGGGSGYTF.

This sequence joins TRBV6-5 and TRBJ1-2, with D possibly TRBD1 on 6 matching bases. V was trimmed by 6 bases and J by 5 bases, leaving 19 bases between them. CDR1 is MNHEY and CDR2 is SVGAGI in the germline V gene. The CDR3 has 15 residues. Written as DNA, the CDR3 is TGTGCCAGCAGACCTAAATTGGACAGTTTGTATGGCTACACCTTC. It codes for CASRPKLDSLYGYTF.

V usage is TRBV15 and J usage is TRBJ2-5; the D gene is possibly TRBD2 (5 bases). Germline lookup yields CDR1 LNHNV and CDR2 YYDKDF (reference sequence). The CDR3 runs to 15 residues. The V end lost 5 bases, the J end lost 7 bases, and 20 bases lay between the germline ends. CDR3 in amino acids: CATSLPARAGWTQYF. Here the CDR3 DNA reads TGTGCCACCAGCCTCCCGGCGCGGGCAGGATGGACCCAGTACTTC.

This rearrangement joins TRBV29-1 to TRBJ1-2; possible D gene TRBD1, 6 bases. V was clipped by 8 bases and J by 2 bases, with 15 bases between them. The CDR3 covers 13 residues. Looked up from germline, CDR1 is SQVTM and CDR2 is ANQGSEA. Here the CDR3 reads CSIWDIFNYGYTF. CDR3 DNA: TGCAGCATATGGGACATCTTCAACTATGGCTACACCTTC. The entire variable domain, with the rest obtained from reference TRBV29-1 and TRBJ1-2, is as follows: SAVISQKPSRDICQRGTSLTIQCQVDSQVTMMFWYRQQPGQSLTLIATANQGSEATYESGFVIDKFPISRPNLTFSTLTVSNMSPEDSSIYLCSIWDIFNYGYTFGSGTRLTVV.

The chain links TRBV7-2 to TRBJ2-5, with 9 bases that match TRBD1. Trimming at V came to 5 bases and at J to 5 bases, leaving 15 bases not matched to a gene. The CDR3 covers 17 residues. From germline, CDR1 is SGHTA and CDR2 FQGNSA. The chain's CDR3 is CASSPPGGQGAGETQYF. CDR3 bases: TGTGCCAGCAGCCCTCCGGGGGGACAGGGAGCGGGGGAGACCCAGTACTTC.

The chain carries TRBV4-3 and TRBJ2-1; 11 bases agree with TRBD2. The CDR3 runs to 15 residues. Germline loops: CDR1 LGHNA, CDR2 YSLEER. J gave up 7 bases and V 0 bases, and 2 bases lay outside the gene matches. CDR3 region: CASSQDSGRGNEQFF. In nucleotides, the CDR3 is TGCGCCAGCAGCCAAGATAGCGGGAGGGGAAATGAGCAGTTCTTC.

This chain connects TRBV7-2 to TRBJ2-5, with a tentative D call TRBD1 (5 bases). Trimming pared 4 bases from V and 5 bases from J, leaving 17 bases between. The germline V gene encodes CDR1 SGHTA and CDR2 FQGNSA. CDR3 size: 15 residues. The CDR3, as DNA: TGTGCCAGCAGCTATCAGGGTACGTGGCGGGAGACCCAGTACTTC. Translation: CASSYQGTWRETQYF.

This clone appeared a few times. The chain is built from TRBV25-1 and TRBJ1-1, with 8 bases that match TRBD1. Germline V gives CDR1 MGHDK, CDR2 SYGVNS. Germline trimming cut 4 bases from V and 4 bases from J; bases unmatched to any gene: 5. CDR3 size: 14 residues. CDR3 sequence: CASSAADRATEAFF. CDR3 nucleotide sequence: TGTGCCAGCAGTGCCGCGGACAGGGCCACTGAAGCTTTCTTT. Together with reference TRBV25-1 and TRBJ1-1, the CDR3 gives the full variable domain: EADIYQTPRYLVIGTGKKITLECSQTMGHDKMYWYQQDPGMELHLIHYSYGVNSTEKGDLSSESTVSRIRTEHFPLTLESARPSHTSQYLCASSAADRATEAFFGQGTRLTVV.

This chain uses TRBV6-1 with TRBJ2-7; 10 nucleotides align to TRBD2. This CDR3 comprises 15 residues. V shed 2 bases, J shed 2 bases, and the junction held 3 bases outside the gene matches. Germline values: CDR1 MNHNS, CDR2 SASEGT. The CDR3 DNA is TGTGCCAGCAGTGAACAGCTAGCGGGAGCCTACGAGCAGTACTTC. It encodes CASSEQLAGAYEQYF.

Here the CDR3 reads CASSLGNSYSYGYTF. The CDR3 region has the DNA TGCGCCAGCAGCTTGGGGAACAGCTACTCCTATGGCTACACCTTC. The rearrangement uses TRBV5-1 and TRBJ1-2; D is uncertain. This CDR3 comprises 15 residues. Germline CDR1 and CDR2: SGHRS and YFSETQ. Trimming removed 0 bases at V and 4 bases at J, with 13 bases between. The entire variable domain, with the rest obtained from reference TRBV5-1 and TRBJ1-2, is as follows: KAGVTQTPRYLIKTRGQQVTLSCSPISGHRSVSWYQQTPGQGLQFLFEYFSETQRNKGNFPGRFSGRQFSNSRSEMNVSTLELGDSALYLCASSLGNSYSYGYTFGSGTRLTVV.

The CDR3 spells CASKVGAGAFDEQYF. The CDR3 nucleotides are TGTGCCAGCAAGGTCGGAGCGGGAGCCTTCGACGAGCAGTACTTC. V gene TRBV28 combines with J gene TRBJ2-7, with TRBD2 identical over 8 bases. The CDR3 covers 15 residues. Germline values: CDR1 MDHEN, CDR2 SYDVKM. The V and J ends lost 7 bases and 5 bases, in that order; junction bases with no gene match: 13.

In this sample, this clone turned up a few times. J is TRBJ2-5 and V is TRBV5-1; 8 nucleotides match TRBD1. The end of the DNA fits TRBJ2-7 better, so the J call may be wrong. Germline CDR1 is SGHRS and CDR2 is YFSETQ. There are 16 residues in the CDR3. CDR3 residues: CASSLTDRGWVYEQYF. The CDR3 bases are TGCGCCAGCAGCTTGACCGACAGGGGATGGGTTTACGAGCAGTACTTC.

This clone was seen only a few times. The rearrangement uses TRBV7-3 and TRBJ2-3; 8 nucleotides agree with TRBD2. The length of the CDR3 is 16 residues. The J segment lost 5 bases and the V segment lost 5 bases, leaving 12 bases of the junction unmatched. The germline gives CDR1 SGHTA, CDR2 FQGTGA. The CDR3 DNA follows: TGTGCCAGCAGCCCAGGGGTAAAGGCGGGGGGAGATACGCAGTATTTT. This encodes CASSPGVKAGGDTQYF.

This chain connects TRBV7-2 to TRBJ1-5; D is ambiguous. The V gene lost 1 base and the J gene lost 6 bases, with 13 bases spanning the gap. The CDR3 has 15 amino acids. Per the germline V gene, CDR1 is SGHTA and CDR2 is FQGNSA. Here the CDR3 DNA reads TGTGCCAGCAGCTTAGAGTCCGGTATTGGTCAGCCCCAGCATTTT. Translated: CASSLESGIGQPQHF.

V gene TRBV9 combines with J gene TRBJ1-2; 7 bases are shared with TRBD1. In germline, CDR1 is SGDLS, CDR2 YYNGEE. V was clipped by 2 bases and J by 0 bases; unmatched bases: 1. CDR3 length: 14 amino acids. The CDR3 loop reads CASSVGTANYGYTF. The CDR3 coding sequence is TGTGCCAGCAGCGTTGGGACAGCTAACTATGGCTACACCTTC.

This clone has only a few counts. The chain's CDR3 is CASSVSVGTSTDTQYF. The CDR3 nucleotides are TGTGCCAGCAGCGTCAGTGTCGGGACAAGCACAGATACGCAGTATTTT. The rearrangement uses TRBV7-4 and TRBJ2-3; D might be TRBD1 (6 bases). Germline CDR1 is SGHVT and CDR2 is SQSDAQ. This CDR3 spans 16 amino acids. The V gene lost 5 bases and the J gene lost 0 bases, with 15 bases spanning the gap.

The chain combines TRBV6-1 with TRBJ1-2, with 9 positions matching TRBD1. The germline V gene encodes CDR1 MNHNS and CDR2 SASEGT. The CDR3 runs 16 residues. V shed 0 bases and J 6 bases; nucleotides not matched to a gene: 8. CDR3 amino acids: CASSEARQGGRHGYTF. In nucleotides, the CDR3 is TGTGCCAGCAGTGAAGCGAGACAGGGGGGCCGCCATGGCTACACCTTC.

There are a few counts of this clone. This rearrangement joins TRBV4-3 to TRBJ2-1, with D maybe TRBD2 (8 bases). The germline V gene encodes CDR1 LGHNA and CDR2 YSLEER. This CDR3 is built from 16 residues. The V and J ends lost 4 bases and 4 bases respectively, with 17 bases between them. The CDR3 loop is CASSLGDSGSYNEQFF. Here the CDR3 DNA reads TGCGCCAGCAGCCTGGGGGACAGCGGGAGTTACAATGAGCAGTTCTTC.

This chain joins TRBV27 and TRBJ1-5, with TRBD1 identical over 8 bases. Germline V lookup: CDR1 MNHEY, CDR2 SMNVEV (reference sequence). The J segment lost 6 bases and the V segment lost 6 bases, leaving 7 bases of the junction unmatched. This CDR3 region has 14 residues. In DNA form, the CDR3 reads TGTGCCAGCAGCCAGGGGGCCGGTGGTCAGCCCCAGCATTTT. Translating gives CASSQGAGGQPQHF.

This chain uses TRBV29-1 with TRBJ2-7, with D tentatively TRBD2 (6 bases). Germline V CDR1 and CDR2: SQVTM, ANQGSEA. V dropped 4 bases and J dropped 6 bases, with 19 bases sitting between them. The CDR3 has 14 residues. The CDR3 nucleotides are TGCAGCGTTGTCGGGACTTTGGGAAGGGCCGAGCAGTACTTC. Translated, it gives CSVVGTLGRAEQYF.

This clone was counted only a few times. The genes are TRBV10-3 and TRBJ1-3, with 9 bases lining up with TRBD1. Per germline, CDR1 ENHRY and CDR2 SYGVKD. This CDR3 has 15 residues. The trim removed 3 bases at V and 3 bases at J, leaving 3 bases unmatched. The DNA of the CDR3 is TGTGCCATCAGTGAAGACAGGGGGGTTGGAAACACCATATATTTT. Protein product: CAISEDRGVGNTIYF.

The V call is TRBV6-1, the J call TRBJ2-1; 7 bases are a match to TRBD1. Germline assignment: CDR1 MNHNS and CDR2 SASEGT. The CDR3 length is 15 residues. The J segment lost 9 bases and the V segment lost 2 bases, leaving 10 bases of the junction unmatched. The CDR3 DNA reads as TGTGCCAGCAGTGAACCCAGTTTCGCAGGGGGTGAGCAGTTCTTC. Residues: CASSEPSFAGGEQFF.

The CDR3: CASSFARYNEQFF. In nucleotides, the CDR3 is TGTGCCAGCAGTTTTGCGCGATACAATGAGCAGTTCTTC. The genes are TRBV27 and TRBJ2-1; D is uncertain. Germline V CDR1 and CDR2: MNHEY, SMNVEV (reference sequence). The CDR3 is 13 amino acids. V lost 3 bases and J lost 4, with 7 bases in between.

This clone was observed a handful of times. The chain uses TRBV4-2 and TRBJ1-4; TRBD1 might be the D (6 bases). Trimming left V 6 bases short and J 6 bases short, with 20 bases between. In germline, CDR1 is LGHNA, CDR2 YNFKEQ. The CDR3 covers 16 residues. CDR3 sequence reads: CASSTNGGAADEKLFF. The DNA of the CDR3 is TGTGCCAGCAGTACAAACGGGGGGGCTGCGGATGAAAAACTGTTTTTT.

The chain links TRBV19 to TRBJ2-2; no reliable D call. Germline loops: CDR1 LNHDA, CDR2 SQIVND (reference sequence). Trimming took 3 bases from V and 9 from J, leaving 8 bases between them. This CDR3 comprises 12 residues. DNA of the CDR3: TGTGCCAGTAGTATTATTGACTGGGAGCTGTTTTTT. Translating it yields CASSIIDWELFF.

This clone was seen only a few times. The rearrangement links TRBV30 to TRBJ1-5; TRBD1 agrees at 9 bases. CDR1 is GTSNPN, CDR2 SVGIG, per germline (reference sequence). The CDR3 extends over 16 amino acids. Trimming removed 3 bases from V and 4 bases from J; junction bases left unmatched: 10. The CDR3 protein is CAWSAGGTGRNQPQHF. The CDR3 bases are TGTGCCTGGAGCGCAGGAGGGACAGGGAGAAATCAGCCCCAGCATTTT.

The rearrangement links TRBV28 to TRBJ2-7; no reliable D call. The germline CDR1 and CDR2 sequences are MDHEN and SYDVKM. CDR3 length equals 14 residues. Trimming removed 7 bases at V and 6 bases at J, with 19 bases between. The CDR3 nucleotides read TGTGCCAGCACACTTCATCCATCAACCGGCGAGCAGTACTTC. Translated: CASTLHPSTGEQYF.

The chain employs TRBV9 and TRBJ1-4; tentative D call: TRBD1 (5 bases). The V end lost 1 base, the J end lost 7 bases, and 14 bases lay between the germline ends. The CDR3 has 15 amino acids. Looked up from germline, CDR1 is SGDLS and CDR2 is YYNGEE. The CDR3 loop reads CASSVRAGLSEKLFF. CDR3 DNA: TGTGCCAGCAGCGTAAGGGCAGGGCTCAGTGAAAAACTGTTTTTT.